Listed below are T cell receptor beta chains from one sample, sequenced in a study of Ad26.COV2.S vaccination and SARS-CoV-2 variants. This table comes from immunoSEQ multiplex PCR, and its TCRdb copy is limited to in-frame clones, with some not included. Seen here are 300,000 to 400,000 clones, around 83% observed once, and the top ten hold less than 2%. This material consisted of peripheral blood, taken in a trial of Ad26.COV2.S vaccine versus placebo. The receptors stem from a person between 18 and 65 years old who received the Ad26.COV2.S COVID-19 vaccine or a placebo. Each CDR3 is given with its conserved first and last residue. Fields, in order: D gene, V gene, clone size, J gene, CDR3 DNA, CDR3 protein. The D gene is left open where the match is weak. Only part of the rows carry a size: once, few, many, or a class if the clone is expanded.

>NA|TRBV7-3|NA|TRBJ1-2
TGTGCCAGCAGCTCCCGACGGGGGAAGAACTATGGCTACACCTTC
CASSSRRGKNYGYTF
>NA|TRBV6-2/TRBV6-3|NA|TRBJ1-2
TGTGCCAGCAGTTATACCTACTTATCTGAAAGTTCGCGTGGCTACACCTTC
CASSYTYLSESSRGYTF
>TRBD2|TRBV7-9|NA|TRBJ2-5
TGTGCCAGCAGCTTAACACTAAGCGGGGGAGAGACCCAGTACTTC
CASSLTLSGGETQYF
>NA|TRBV2|NA|TRBJ1-1
TGTGCCAGCACCTCTGCTCTAAGCCGGACCACTGAAGCTTTCTTT
CASTSALSRTTEAFF
>NA|TRBV7-8|NA|TRBJ1-2
TGTGCCAGCAGCGCCCTTGGGCCCTATGGCTACACCTTC
CASSALGPYGYTF
>TRBD2|TRBV6-4|NA|TRBJ2-1
TGTGCCAGCAGTGATGATAAGCGGGGGTTCGATGAGCAGTTCTTC
CASSDDKRGFDEQFF
>NA|TRBV25-1|once|TRBJ2-5
TGTGCCAGCAGTGATTACGTGGGGAGAGAAGAGACCCAGTACTTC
CASSDYVGREETQYF
>NA|TRBV7-2|NA|TRBJ1-3
TGTGCCAGCAGCTCCTGGGGGGCTGGGGGAAACACCATATATTTT
CASSSWGAGGNTIYF
>NA|TRBV21-1|NA|TRBJ2-5
TGTGCCAGCAGCAACTGTGAGACCCAGTACTTC
CASSNCETQYF
>TRBD2|TRBV24-1|NA|TRBJ2-3
TGTGCCACCAGTGAGTCCGCTAGCGGGGCCACAGATACGCAGTATTTT
CATSESASGATDTQYF
>TRBD1|TRBV7-2|NA|TRBJ1-5
TGTGCCAGCAGCTACCCCGGGACAGGGAAGCCCCAGCATTTT
CASSYPGTGKPQHF
>NA|TRBV3-1/TRBV3-2|NA|TRBJ2-1
TGTGCCAGCAGCCAAAGGGACACCTACAATGAGCAGTTCTTC
CASSQRDTYNEQFF
>TRBD1|TRBV30|NA|TRBJ2-1
TGTGCCTGGAGGGCTCGAGACAGGGGGGCTTCGAATGAGCAGTTCTTC
CAWRARDRGASNEQFF
>NA|TRBV10-2|NA|TRBJ1-2
TGCGCCAGCAGTGAGAGGGGCAGCAACTATGGCTACACCTTC
CASSERGSNYGYTF
>NA|TRBV9|NA|TRBJ1-2
TGTGCCAGCAGCATCACTCCAGACTCTAACTATGGCTACACCTTC
CASSITPDSNYGYTF
>NA|TRBV30|NA|TRBJ1-1
TGTGCCTGGAGTGTACGCGGGGGCACTGAAGCTTTCTTT
CAWSVRGGTEAFF
>TRBD1|TRBV19|NA|TRBJ1-2
TGTGCCAGTACTGGCGGGGGACAGCTTCATGGCTACACCTTC
CASTGGGQLHGYTF
>NA|TRBV6-5|NA|TRBJ1-3
TGTGCCAGCAGTATGGGGGCGCCGGGTGGAAACACCATATATTTT
CASSMGAPGGNTIYF
>TRBD1|TRBV30|NA|TRBJ1-2
TGTGCCTGGGGCCGGACAGGAGCTAACTATGGCTACACCTTC
CAWGRTGANYGYTF
>NA|TRBV5-6|NA|TRBJ1-6
TGTGCCAGCAGCTTGGAAGGCAGGGCAAGTAGATCACCCCTCCACTTT
CASSLEGRASRSPLHF
>TRBD2|TRBV7-2|NA|TRBJ2-5
TGTGCCAGCAGCCTCCGAGGGACTAGCGGTCAAGAGACCCAGTACTTC
CASSLRGTSGQETQYF
>NA|TRBV7-8|NA|TRBJ2-7
TGTGCCAGCAGCTATCGGGGGACTACAGGGGAAGTTAGGTACGAGCAGTACTTC
CASSYRGTTGEVRYEQYF
>TRBD1|TRBV7-3|few|TRBJ1-1
TGTGCCAGCAGCCCTCTAGGACAGGGTCTCACTGAAGCTTTCTTT
CASSPLGQGLTEAFF
>TRBD1|TRBV5-6|NA|TRBJ1-2
TGTGCCAGCAGTCGGGACAGGCGGAACTATGGCTACACCTTC
CASSRDRRNYGYTF
>NA|TRBV9|NA|TRBJ2-2
TGTGCCAGCAGCGTAGAGCCCCAAGACTCACGACCGGACACCGGGGAGCTGTTTTTT
CASSVEPQDSRPDTGELFF
>NA|TRBV18|NA|TRBJ1-3
TGTGCCAGCTCACCACAGGCAGGGTTCGGAAACACCATATATTTT
CASSPQAGFGNTIYF
>NA|TRBV10-3|NA|TRBJ1-1
TGTGCCATCAGTGACAGGGGAGGCACTGAAGCTTTCTTT
CAISDRGGTEAFF
>NA|TRBV12-2|NA|TRBJ1-2
TGTGCAAGTCGCCCCCGGGGACGGCCCTCAAACGGCTACACCTTC
CASRPRGRPSNGYTF
>NA|TRBV4-3|few|TRBJ1-6
TGCGCCAGCAGCCAAGATCCACCCCGGAGCTATAATTCACCCCTCCACTTT
CASSQDPPRSYNSPLHF
>NA|TRBV6-5|NA|TRBJ2-3
TGTGCCAGCAGTTTACAGCGATCTAGCACAGATACGCAGTATTTT
CASSLQRSSTDTQYF
>TRBD2|TRBV6-5|once|TRBJ2-7
TGTGCCAGCAGGATCGGGACTAGCGGGGGTTGGGAGCAGTACTTC
CASRIGTSGGWEQYF
>NA|TRBV7-2|NA|TRBJ1-2
TGTGCCAGCAGCTTAATGGGCAGGGAAGGGTATGGCTACACCTTC
CASSLMGREGYGYTF
>NA|TRBV5-1|NA|TRBJ2-3
TGCGCCAGCAGAGGGGGGCCCAGCACAGATACGCAGTATTTT
CASRGGPSTDTQYF
>NA|TRBV7-2|NA|TRBJ1-2
TGTGCCAGCAGCTTAGTAGAGGGGCTCGGTGGCTACACCTTC
CASSLVEGLGGYTF
>NA|TRBV29-1|NA|TRBJ2-3
TGCAGCGCAGACGGGACAATAACACGAGATACGCAGTATTTT
CSADGTITRDTQYF
>NA|TRBV9|NA|TRBJ1-2
TGTGCCAGCAGCGTGGGTGGCTATGGCTACACCTTC
CASSVGGYGYTF
>NA|TRBV14|NA|TRBJ2-7
TGTGCCAGCAGCCAAGTTTCTGGGCTCCCCTTCGAGCAGTACTTC
CASSQVSGLPFEQYF
>NA|TRBV20-1|NA|TRBJ2-7
TGCAGTGCTAGTTGGACGGGGAGTTCCTACGAGCAGTACTTC
CSASWTGSSYEQYF
>NA|TRBV29-1|NA|TRBJ1-3
TGCAGCGCTCGACAGTTCTCTGGAAACACCATATATTTT
CSARQFSGNTIYF
>TRBD1|TRBV25-1|few|TRBJ2-2
TGTGCCAGCAGTGCAACCGGGACAGGGTCCGGGGAGCTGTTTTTT
CASSATGTGSGELFF
>NA|TRBV5-4|NA|TRBJ2-3
TGTGCCAGCAGCTTGGAAGGGACGAAGTATTTT
CASSLEGTKYF
>NA|TRBV5-8|few|TRBJ2-1
TGTGCCAGCAGCTTGGCCGCTGAGCAGTTCTTC
CASSLAAEQFF
>NA|TRBV30|NA|TRBJ1-4
TGTGCCTGGGAGGCGGGGGCTGGTAATGAAAAACTGTTTTTT
CAWEAGAGNEKLFF
>TRBD1|TRBV18|once|TRBJ1-1
TGTGCCAGCTCACCAAACTGGGGTTCGGCAGGGGGTAGGAACACTGAAGCTTTCTTT
CASSPNWGSAGGRNTEAFF
>NA|TRBV15|NA|TRBJ1-6
TGTGCCACCAGCAAGGCAGGGGCTCGGCATAATTCACCCCTCCACTTT
CATSKAGARHNSPLHF
>TRBD1|TRBV15|NA|TRBJ1-4
TGTGCCACCAGCAGCAGAGTTACAGGGGAGGAAAAACTGTTTTTT
CATSSRVTGEEKLFF
>NA|TRBV9|NA|TRBJ2-3
TGTGCCAGCAGCGTAGCTTCGGGGTTCACAGATACGCAGTATTTT
CASSVASGFTDTQYF
>NA|TRBV6-2/TRBV6-3|once|TRBJ2-5
TGTGCCAGCAGTCCCGGAGGCCGGATGGGAGAGACCCAGTACTTC
CASSPGGRMGETQYF
>NA|TRBV23-1|NA|TRBJ1-2
TGCGCCAGCAGTCACATCGATGGCTACACCTTC
CASSHIDGYTF
>TRBD1|TRBV7-9|NA|TRBJ2-1
TGTGCCAGCGGACAGGATGTAAGCGATGAGCAGTTCTTC
CASGQDVSDEQFF
>NA|TRBV5-1|NA|TRBJ1-4
TGCGCCAGCAGCTTGGGGGCAAGGCCAAGGAATGAAAAACTGTTTTTT
CASSLGARPRNEKLFF
>TRBD1|TRBV3-1/TRBV3-2|NA|TRBJ2-7
TGTGCCAGCAGCCAAGAGGGGACAGGAAACTTGGTCGACGAGCAGTACTTC
CASSQEGTGNLVDEQYF
>NA|TRBV3-1/TRBV3-2|NA|TRBJ2-7
TGTGCCAGCAGCCAGAGCTCCTACGAGCAGTACTTC
CASSQSSYEQYF
>NA|TRBV7-2|NA|TRBJ2-7
TGTGCCAGCAGCTTAGCTAAAGAATCCTACGAGCAGTACTTC
CASSLAKESYEQYF
>NA|TRBV18|many|TRBJ2-7
TGTGCCAGCTCACGTGGGGTCCTAGGGACCTACGAGCAGTACTTC
CASSRGVLGTYEQYF
>NA|TRBV7-8|NA|TRBJ2-7
TGTGCCAGCAGCTTAGCTGGGGGGGCAATCTACGAGCAGTACTTC
CASSLAGGAIYEQYF
>NA|TRBV2|NA|TRBJ1-1
TGTGCCAGCAGTGACAGGGTAGCTGAAGCTTTCTTT
CASSDRVAEAFF
>TRBD1|TRBV9|NA|TRBJ1-5
TGTGCGAACTGGGACAGGGACTGCAATCAGCCCCAGCATTTT
CANWDRDCNQPQHF
>NA|TRBV3-1/TRBV3-2|NA|TRBJ1-1
TGTGCCAGCAGCCAACCTCCAGGCAACTATGAAGCTTTCTTT
CASSQPPGNYEAFF